These T cell receptor beta chains were read from a single sample in a study of CD8+ T cells in alopecia areata. Data came from immunoSEQ multiplex PCR; TCRdb stores just in-frame clones and leaves some out. Of 93,000 or so clones listed, around 84% are singletons. The sequencing used CD8+ T cells sorted from blood, collected between weeks 30 and 35, from a patient treated with tofacitinib. The receptors were sampled from a human donor with alopecia areata. Each CDR3 is given with its conserved first and last residue. Clone size is given for some rows only: seen once, a few or many times, or a class if the clone is expanded.

TRBJ2-7 - TRBV10-3 CAISETGGYEQYF
TRBJ1-2 - TRBV5-1 CASSLRTESNYGYTF
TRBJ1-2 - TRBV29-1 CSVTRGEDYGYTF
TRBJ2-2 - TRBV30 CACIPTGGYLKTGELFF
TRBJ2-7 - TRBV11-2 CASSLSSGTSYEQYF
TRBJ2-1 - TRBV9 CASSVLGSRDNEQFF
TRBJ1-2 - TRBV15 CATSNGTVGPYGYTF
TRBJ1-1 - TRBV27 CASSPGTANTEAFF
TRBJ2-5 - TRBV5-1 CASSPGRQYQETQYF
TRBJ2-1 - TRBV29-1 CSVDALATSHEQFF
- - TRBV29-1 CSVDSDSSGKPYEQYF
TRBJ2-1 - TRBV10-3 CAISDRTGADDEQFF
- - TRBV5-1 CASSLEGRLIYEQYF
TRBJ1-1 once TRBV13 CASSLRGDTEAFF
TRBJ2-7 - TRBV19 CASSIDSLRYEQYF
TRBJ1-4 - TRBV6-1 CASSEAILENNEKLFF
TRBJ2-2 - TRBV6-5 CASSYSQGPGELFF
TRBJ2-7 - TRBV7-2 CASSLVEGALSYEQYF
TRBJ2-1 - TRBV7-9 CASSPRQGSSYNEQFF
TRBJ1-3 once TRBV19 CASSIYGNSGNTIYF
TRBJ2-7 - TRBV15 CATSSSTGDSYEQYF
TRBJ2-2 - TRBV6-5 CASNPTGGGTGELFF
TRBJ1-2 - TRBV7-8 CASSLDLGTPNNYGYTF
TRBJ1-2 once TRBV29-1 CSVGSRGPSGYTF
TRBJ1-2 - TRBV9 CASTMGTNYGYTF
TRBJ2-7 - TRBV7-6 CASSFSGLDEQYF
TRBJ2-7 - TRBV5-6 CASSSSSYEQYF
TRBJ1-2 - TRBV25-1 CASSGLTGEGYGYTF
TRBJ2-7 - TRBV27 CASSPGSVVAYEQYF
TRBJ1-5 - TRBV30 CAWSADGNQPQHF
TRBJ2-7 few TRBV7-9 CASIPTASGSYEQYF
TRBJ1-2 - TRBV7-9 CASSLVGGANYGYTF
TRBJ1-1 - TRBV27 CASSHPGTGNTEAFF
TRBJ1-1 - TRBV10-3 CAISELNTEAFF
TRBJ2-7 once TRBV13 CASSDGSLTYEQYF
TRBJ2-1 - TRBV27 CASSLSRGDLNNEQFF
TRBJ1-1 - TRBV27 CASSPGTANTEAFF
TRBJ2-7 few TRBV7-2 CASGAGTGFYEQYF
TRBJ2-2 - TRBV2 CASRETGGTGELFF
TRBJ2-1 - TRBV29-1 CSVAAAQSSYNEQFF